This T cell receptor (beta chain) was found in a study of CD8+CD57+ T cells in acquired aplastic anemia. TCR beta VDJ and CDR3 were profiled, and genomic DNA was the template. MiXCR, applied by TCRdb to the reads, yields one record per CDR3 protein. The table has a few hundred thousand distinct CDR3 sequences, about a third seen once. By flow cytometry, patients selected for sequencing had shown an expansion of CD8+CD57+ cells. No therapy had been given to the patients at the time of blood sampling. V gave up 4 bases and J gave up 5 bases, with 12 bases separating them. Germline CDR1 is SNHLY and CDR2 is FYNNEI. This CDR3 has 13 amino acids.

The V and J genes are TRBV2 and TRBJ2-7, with a weak D call TRBD1 (6 bases). Sequencing input: sorted CD4+, CD8+, or CD8+CD57+ T cells (not recorded which) from PBMCs. The TCR comes from a human donor with aplastic anemia. CDR3 in amino acids: CASSGSGTHEQYF. CDR3 nucleotide sequence: TGTGCCAGCAGTGGTTCAGGGACACACGAGCAGTACTTC.